This TCR beta chain was captured in a study of blood T cell repertoires in COVID-19. This CDR3 is built from 13 residues. CDR1 is SGHTA and CDR2 is FQGNSA in the germline V gene. V was pared by 1 base and J by 4 bases, with 7 bases between. The method was immunoSEQ multiplex PCR; TCRdb's version includes in-frame clones alone and lacks a portion of them. The sample has more than 250,000 clones, approximately 83% seen once. The V gene is TRBV7-2, the J gene TRBJ1-1; D gene ambiguous. The receptor was isolated from a woman aged 30 to 39 who had recovered from COVID-19. Material: peripheral blood. The CDR3 region has the DNA TGTGCCAGCAGCTTAGTAGCGGTCACTGAAGCTTTCTTT. This encodes CASSLVAVTEAFF.